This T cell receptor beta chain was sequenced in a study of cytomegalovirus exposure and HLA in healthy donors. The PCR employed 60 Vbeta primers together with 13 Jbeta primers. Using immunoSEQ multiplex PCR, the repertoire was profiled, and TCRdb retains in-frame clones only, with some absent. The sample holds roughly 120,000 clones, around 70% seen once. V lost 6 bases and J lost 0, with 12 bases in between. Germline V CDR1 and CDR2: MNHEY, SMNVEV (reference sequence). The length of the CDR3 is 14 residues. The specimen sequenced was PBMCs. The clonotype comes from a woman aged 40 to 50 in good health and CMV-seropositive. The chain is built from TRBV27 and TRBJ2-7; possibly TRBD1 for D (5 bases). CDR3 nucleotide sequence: TGTGCCAGCAGCATAGACAGATACTCCTACGAGCAGTACTTC. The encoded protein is CASSIDRYSYEQYF.